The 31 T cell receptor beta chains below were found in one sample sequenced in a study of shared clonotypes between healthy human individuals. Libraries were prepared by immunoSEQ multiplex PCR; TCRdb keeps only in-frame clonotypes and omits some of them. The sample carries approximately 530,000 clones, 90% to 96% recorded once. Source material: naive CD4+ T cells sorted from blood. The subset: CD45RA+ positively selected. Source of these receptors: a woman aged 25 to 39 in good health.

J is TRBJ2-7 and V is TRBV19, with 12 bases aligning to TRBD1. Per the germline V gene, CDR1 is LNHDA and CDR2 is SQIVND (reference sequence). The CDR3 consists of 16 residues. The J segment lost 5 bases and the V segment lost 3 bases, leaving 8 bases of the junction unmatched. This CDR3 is CASSMRQGQGADEQYF. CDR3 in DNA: TGTGCCAGTAGTATGAGGCAGGGACAGGGGGCTGACGAGCAGTACTTC. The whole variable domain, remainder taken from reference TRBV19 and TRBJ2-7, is DGGITQSPKYLFRKEGQNVTLSCEQNLNHDAMYWYRQDPGQGLRLIYYSQIVNDFQKGDIAEGYSVSREKKESFPLTVTSAQKNPTAFYLCASSMRQGQGADEQYFGPGTRLTVT.

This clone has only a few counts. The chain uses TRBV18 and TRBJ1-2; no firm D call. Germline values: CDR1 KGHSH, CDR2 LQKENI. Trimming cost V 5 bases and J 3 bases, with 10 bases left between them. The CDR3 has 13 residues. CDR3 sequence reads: CASSSGSHYGYTF. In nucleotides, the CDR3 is TGTGCCAGCTCATCAGGATCCCACTATGGCTACACCTTC.

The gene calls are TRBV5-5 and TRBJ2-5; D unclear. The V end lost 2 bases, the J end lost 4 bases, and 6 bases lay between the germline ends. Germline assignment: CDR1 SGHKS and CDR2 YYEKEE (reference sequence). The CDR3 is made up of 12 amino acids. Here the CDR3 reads CASSFWGETQYF. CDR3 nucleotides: TGTGCCAGCAGCTTTTGGGGAGAGACCCAGTACTTC.

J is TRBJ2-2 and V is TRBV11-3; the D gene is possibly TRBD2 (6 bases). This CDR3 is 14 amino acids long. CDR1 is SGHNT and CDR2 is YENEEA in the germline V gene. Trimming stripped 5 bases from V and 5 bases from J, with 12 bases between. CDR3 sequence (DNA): TGTGCCAGCAGCGCCCGACTAGGAACCGGGGAGCTGTTTTTT. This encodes CASSARLGTGELFF.

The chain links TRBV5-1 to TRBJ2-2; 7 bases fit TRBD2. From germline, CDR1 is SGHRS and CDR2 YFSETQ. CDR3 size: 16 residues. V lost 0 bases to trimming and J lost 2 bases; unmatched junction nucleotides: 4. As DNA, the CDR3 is TGCGCCAGCAGCTTGGGACTAGCACCCAACACCGGGGAGCTGTTTTTT. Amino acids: CASSLGLAPNTGELFF.

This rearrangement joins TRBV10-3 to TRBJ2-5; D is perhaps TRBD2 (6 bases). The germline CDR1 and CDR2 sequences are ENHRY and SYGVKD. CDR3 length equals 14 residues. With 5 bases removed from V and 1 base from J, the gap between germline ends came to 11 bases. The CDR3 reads CAISPVGGQETQYF. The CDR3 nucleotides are TGTGCCATCAGTCCGGTGGGGGGCCAAGAGACCCAGTACTTC.

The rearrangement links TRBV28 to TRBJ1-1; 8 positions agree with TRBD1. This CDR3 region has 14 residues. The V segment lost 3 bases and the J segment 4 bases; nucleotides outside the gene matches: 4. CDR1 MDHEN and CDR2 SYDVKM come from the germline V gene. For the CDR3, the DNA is TGTGCCAGCAGTTTTCAGGGGGCGCGCACTGAAGCTTTCTTT. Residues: CASSFQGARTEAFF.

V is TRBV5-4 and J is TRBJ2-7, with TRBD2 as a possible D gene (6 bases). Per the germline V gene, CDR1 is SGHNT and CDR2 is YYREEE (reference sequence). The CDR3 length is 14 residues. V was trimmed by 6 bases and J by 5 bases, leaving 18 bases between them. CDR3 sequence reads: CASKPRGEAHEQYF. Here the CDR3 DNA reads TGTGCCAGCAAGCCTCGTGGGGAGGCGCACGAGCAGTACTTC.

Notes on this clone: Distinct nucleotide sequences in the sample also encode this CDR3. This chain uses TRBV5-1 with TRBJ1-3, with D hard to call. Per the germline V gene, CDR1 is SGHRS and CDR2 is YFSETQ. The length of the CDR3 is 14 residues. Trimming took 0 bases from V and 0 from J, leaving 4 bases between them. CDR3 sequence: CASSLGDSGNTIYF. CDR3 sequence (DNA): TGCGCCAGCAGCTTGGGTGACTCTGGAAACACCATATATTTT.

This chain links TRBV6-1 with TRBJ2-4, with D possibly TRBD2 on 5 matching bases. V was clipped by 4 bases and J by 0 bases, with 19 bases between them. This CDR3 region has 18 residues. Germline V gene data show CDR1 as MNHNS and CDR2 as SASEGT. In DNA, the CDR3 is TGTGCCAGCAGTGGGGATTTCCGGGGAGTCGTAGCCAAAAACATTCAGTACTTC. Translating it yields CASSGDFRGVVAKNIQYF.

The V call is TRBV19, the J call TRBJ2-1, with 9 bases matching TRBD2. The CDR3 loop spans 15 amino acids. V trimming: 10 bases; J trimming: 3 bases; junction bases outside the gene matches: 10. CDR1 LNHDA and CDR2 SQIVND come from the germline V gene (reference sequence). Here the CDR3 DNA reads TGTGCCACGGCCTGGCGGGAGGGGGTCTACAATGAGCAGTTCTTC. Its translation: CATAWREGVYNEQFF. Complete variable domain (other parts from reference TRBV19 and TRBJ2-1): DGGITQSPKYLFRKEGQNVTLSCEQNLNHDAMYWYRQDPGQGLRLIYYSQIVNDFQKGDIAEGYSVSREKKESFPLTVTSAQKNPTAFYLCATAWREGVYNEQFFGPGTRLTVL.

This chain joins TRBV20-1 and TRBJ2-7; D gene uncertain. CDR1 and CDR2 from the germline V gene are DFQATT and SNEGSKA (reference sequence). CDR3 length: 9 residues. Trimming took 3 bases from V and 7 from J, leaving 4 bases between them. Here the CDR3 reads CSASREQYF. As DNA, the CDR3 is TGCAGTGCTAGTCGAGAGCAGTACTTC.

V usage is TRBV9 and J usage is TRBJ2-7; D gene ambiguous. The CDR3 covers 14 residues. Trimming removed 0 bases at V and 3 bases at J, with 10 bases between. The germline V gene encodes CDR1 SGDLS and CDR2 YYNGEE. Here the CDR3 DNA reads TGTGCCAGCAGCGTAGGAACTACATACTACGAGCAGTACTTC. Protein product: CASSVGTTYYEQYF. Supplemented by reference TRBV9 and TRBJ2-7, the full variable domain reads DSGVTQTPKHLITATGQRVTLRCSPRSGDLSVYWYQQSLDQGLQFLIQYYNGEERAKGNILERFSAQQFPDLHSELNLSSLELGDSALYFCASSVGTTYYEQYFGPGTRLTVT.

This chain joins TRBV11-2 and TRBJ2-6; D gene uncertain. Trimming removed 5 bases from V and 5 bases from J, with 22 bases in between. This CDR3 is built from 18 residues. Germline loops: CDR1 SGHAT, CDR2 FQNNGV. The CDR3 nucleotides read TGTGCCAGCAGCGTCACAGCCAAGCAACAAAGTCGGGCCAACGTCCTGACTTTC. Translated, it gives CASSVTAKQQSRANVLTF.

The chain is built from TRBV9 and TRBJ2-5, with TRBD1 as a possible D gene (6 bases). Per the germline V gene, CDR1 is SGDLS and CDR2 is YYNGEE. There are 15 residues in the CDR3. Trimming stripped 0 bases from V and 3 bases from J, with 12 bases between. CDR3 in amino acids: CASSVGLQGKETQYF. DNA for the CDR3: TGTGCCAGCAGCGTAGGATTACAGGGTAAAGAGACCCAGTACTTC.

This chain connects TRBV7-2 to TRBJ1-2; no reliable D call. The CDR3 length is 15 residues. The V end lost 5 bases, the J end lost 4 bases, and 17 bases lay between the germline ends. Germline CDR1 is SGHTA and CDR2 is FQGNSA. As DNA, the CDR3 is TGTGCCAGCAGCACCGCTGTGGTTCGGATCTATGGCTACACCTTC. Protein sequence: CASSTAVVRIYGYTF.

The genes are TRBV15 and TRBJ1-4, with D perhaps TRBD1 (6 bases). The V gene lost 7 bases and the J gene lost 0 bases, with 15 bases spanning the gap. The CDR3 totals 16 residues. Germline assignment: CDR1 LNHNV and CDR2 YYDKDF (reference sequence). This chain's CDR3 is CATTVGSGATNEKLFF. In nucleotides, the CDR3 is TGTGCCACCACCGTAGGCTCAGGGGCAACTAATGAAAAACTGTTTTTT.

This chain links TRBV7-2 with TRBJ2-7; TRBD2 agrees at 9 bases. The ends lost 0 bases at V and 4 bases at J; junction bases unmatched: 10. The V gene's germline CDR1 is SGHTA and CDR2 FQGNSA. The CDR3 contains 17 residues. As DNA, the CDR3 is TGTGCCAGCAGCTTAGCGAGTGCTAGCGGGATTTTGTACGAGCAGTACTTC. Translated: CASSLASASGILYEQYF.

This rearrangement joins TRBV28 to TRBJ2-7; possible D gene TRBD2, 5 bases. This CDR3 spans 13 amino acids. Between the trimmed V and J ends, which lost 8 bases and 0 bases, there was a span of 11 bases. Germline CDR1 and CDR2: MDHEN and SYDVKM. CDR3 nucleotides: TGTGCCAGCCGCCGGGGTTTCTCCTACGAGCAGTACTTC. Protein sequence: CASRRGFSYEQYF.

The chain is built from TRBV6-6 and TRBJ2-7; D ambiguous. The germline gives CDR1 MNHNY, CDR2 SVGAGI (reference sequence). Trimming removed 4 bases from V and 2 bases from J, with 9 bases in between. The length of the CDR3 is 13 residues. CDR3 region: CASSFRNAYEQYF. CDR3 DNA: TGTGCCAGCAGTTTCAGAAACGCCTACGAGCAGTACTTC.

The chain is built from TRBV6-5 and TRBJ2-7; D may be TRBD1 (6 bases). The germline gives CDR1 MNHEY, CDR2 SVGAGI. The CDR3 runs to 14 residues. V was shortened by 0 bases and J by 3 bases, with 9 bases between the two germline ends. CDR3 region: CASSYSGQYYEQYF. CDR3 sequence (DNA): TGTGCCAGCAGTTACTCAGGACAGTACTACGAGCAGTACTTC.

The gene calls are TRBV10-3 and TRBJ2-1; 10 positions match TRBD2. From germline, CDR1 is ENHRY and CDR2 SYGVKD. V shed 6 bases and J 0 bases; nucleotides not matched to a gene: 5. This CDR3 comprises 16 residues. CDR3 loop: CAIRNSGGSSYNEQFF. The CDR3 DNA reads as TGTGCCATCAGGAATAGCGGGGGGAGCTCCTACAATGAGCAGTTCTTC.

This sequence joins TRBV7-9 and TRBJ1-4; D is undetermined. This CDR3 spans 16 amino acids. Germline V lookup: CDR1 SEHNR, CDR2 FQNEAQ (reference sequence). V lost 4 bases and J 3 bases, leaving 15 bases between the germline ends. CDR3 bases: TGTGCCAGCAGCTCCCAATTTGGCCACTCTAATGAAAAACTGTTTTTT. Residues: CASSSQFGHSNEKLFF.

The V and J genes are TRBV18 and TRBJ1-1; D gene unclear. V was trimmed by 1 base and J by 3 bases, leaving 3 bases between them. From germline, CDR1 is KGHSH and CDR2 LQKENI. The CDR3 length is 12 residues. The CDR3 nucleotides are TGTGCCAGCTCACCACTGGACACTGAAGCTTTCTTT. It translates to CASSPLDTEAFF.

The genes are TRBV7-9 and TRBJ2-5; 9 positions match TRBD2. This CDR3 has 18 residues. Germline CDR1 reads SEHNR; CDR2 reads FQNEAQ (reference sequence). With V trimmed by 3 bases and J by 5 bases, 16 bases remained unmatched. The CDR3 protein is CASSFKRTLAGSEETQYF. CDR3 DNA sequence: TGTGCCAGCAGCTTTAAAAGGACTCTAGCGGGAAGTGAGGAGACCCAGTACTTC. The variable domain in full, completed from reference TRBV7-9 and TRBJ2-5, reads DTGVSQNPRHKITKRGQNVTFRCDPISEHNRLYWYRQTLGQGPEFLTYFQNEAQLEKSRLLSDRFSAERPKGSFSTLEIQRTEQGDSAMYLCASSFKRTLAGSEETQYFGPGTRLLVL.

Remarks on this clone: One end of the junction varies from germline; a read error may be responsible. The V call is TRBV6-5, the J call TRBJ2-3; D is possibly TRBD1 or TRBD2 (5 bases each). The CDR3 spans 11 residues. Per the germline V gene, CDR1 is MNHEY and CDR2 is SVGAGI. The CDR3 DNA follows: TGTGCCAGCAGATTCGAGGGGCCCTTACATTTT. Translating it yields CASRFEGPLHF.

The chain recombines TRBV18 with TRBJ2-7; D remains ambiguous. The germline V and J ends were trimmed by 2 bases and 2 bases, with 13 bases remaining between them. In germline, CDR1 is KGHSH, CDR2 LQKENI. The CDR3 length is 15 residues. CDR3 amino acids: CASSPVAGSTYEQYF. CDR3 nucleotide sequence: TGTGCCAGCTCACCAGTGGCCGGATCAACCTACGAGCAGTACTTC.

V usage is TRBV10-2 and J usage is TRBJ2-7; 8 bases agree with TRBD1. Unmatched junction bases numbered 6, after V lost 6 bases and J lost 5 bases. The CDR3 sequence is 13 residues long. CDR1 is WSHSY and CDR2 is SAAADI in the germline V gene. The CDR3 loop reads CASRPGGFDEQYF. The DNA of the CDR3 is TGCGCCAGCAGACCAGGGGGCTTCGACGAGCAGTACTTC.

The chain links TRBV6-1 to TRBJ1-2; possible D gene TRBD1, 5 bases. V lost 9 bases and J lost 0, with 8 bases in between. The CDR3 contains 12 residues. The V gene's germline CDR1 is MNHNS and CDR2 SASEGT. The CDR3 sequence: CARMDTNYGYTF. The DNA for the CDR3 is TGTGCCAGGATGGACACTAACTATGGCTACACCTTC.

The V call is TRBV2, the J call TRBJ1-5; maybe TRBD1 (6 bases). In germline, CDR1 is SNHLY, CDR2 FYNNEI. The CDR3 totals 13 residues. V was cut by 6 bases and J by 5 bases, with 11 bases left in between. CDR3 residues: CASRTGNHQPQHF. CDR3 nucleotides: TGTGCCAGCAGAACAGGGAACCATCAGCCCCAGCATTTT.

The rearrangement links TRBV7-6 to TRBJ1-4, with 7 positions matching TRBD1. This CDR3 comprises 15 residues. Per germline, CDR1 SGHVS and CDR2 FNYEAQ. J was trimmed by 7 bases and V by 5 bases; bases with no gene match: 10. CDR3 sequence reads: CASSRRTGLAEKLFF. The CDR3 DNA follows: TGTGCCAGCAGCCGAAGGACAGGATTGGCTGAAAAACTGTTTTTT.